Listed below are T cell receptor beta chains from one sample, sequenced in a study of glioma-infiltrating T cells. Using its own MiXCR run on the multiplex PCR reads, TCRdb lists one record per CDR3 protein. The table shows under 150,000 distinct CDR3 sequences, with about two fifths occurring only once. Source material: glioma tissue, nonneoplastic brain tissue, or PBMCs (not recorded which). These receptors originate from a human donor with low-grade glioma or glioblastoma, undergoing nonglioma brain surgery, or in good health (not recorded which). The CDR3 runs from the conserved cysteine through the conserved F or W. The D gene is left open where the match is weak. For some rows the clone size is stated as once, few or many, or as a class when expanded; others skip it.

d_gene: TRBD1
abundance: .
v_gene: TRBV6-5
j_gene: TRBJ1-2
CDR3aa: CASSFRTGEGYTF
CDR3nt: TGTGCCAGCAGTTTCCGGACAGGTGAAGGCTACACCTTC

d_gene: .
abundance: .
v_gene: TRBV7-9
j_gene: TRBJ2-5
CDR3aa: CASSTGQTYGETQYF
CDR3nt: TGTGCCAGCAGCACAGGACAAACATATGGGGAGACCCAGTACTTC

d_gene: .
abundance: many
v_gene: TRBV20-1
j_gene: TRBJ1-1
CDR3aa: CSASESNTEAFF
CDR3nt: TGCAGTGCTTCTGAGTCGAACACTGAAGCTTTCTTT

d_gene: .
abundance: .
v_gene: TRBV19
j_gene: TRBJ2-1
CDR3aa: CAIIGSSYNEQFF
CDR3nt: TGTGCCATTATCGGGAGTTCCTACAATGAGCAGTTCTTC

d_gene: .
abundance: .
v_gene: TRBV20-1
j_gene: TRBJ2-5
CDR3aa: CSALLGGHETQYF
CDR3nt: TGCAGTGCCCTACTCGGGGGACACGAGACCCAGTACTTC

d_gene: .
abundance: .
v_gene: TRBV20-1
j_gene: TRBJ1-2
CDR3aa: CSAINREADGYTF
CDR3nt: TGCAGTGCTATCAACAGGGAGGCGGATGGCTACACCTTC

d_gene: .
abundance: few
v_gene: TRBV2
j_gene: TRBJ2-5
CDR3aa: CASRDNEETQYF
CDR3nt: TGTGCCAGCAGGGATAATGAAGAGACCCAGTACTTC

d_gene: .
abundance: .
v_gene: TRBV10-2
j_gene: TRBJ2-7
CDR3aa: CASTLEAEVYEQYF
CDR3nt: TGCGCCAGCACCCTGGAGGCAGAGGTCTACGAGCAGTACTTC

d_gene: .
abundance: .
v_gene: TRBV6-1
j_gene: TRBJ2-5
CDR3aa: CASRGPQETQYF
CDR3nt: TGTGCCAGCAGAGGGCCCCAAGAGACCCAGTACTTC

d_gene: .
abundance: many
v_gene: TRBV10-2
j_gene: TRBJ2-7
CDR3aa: CASSEMGEWYF
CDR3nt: TGCGCCAGCAGTGAGATGGGGGAGTGGTACTTC

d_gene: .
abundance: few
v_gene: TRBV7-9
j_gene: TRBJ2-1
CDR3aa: CASSLAVYNEQFF
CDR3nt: TGTGCCAGCAGCTTAGCAGTTTACAATGAGCAGTTCTTC

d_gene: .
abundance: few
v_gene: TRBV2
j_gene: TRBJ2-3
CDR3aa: CASTQQGGTDTQYF
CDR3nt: TGTGCCAGCACCCAACAGGGTGGCACAGATACGCAGTATTTT

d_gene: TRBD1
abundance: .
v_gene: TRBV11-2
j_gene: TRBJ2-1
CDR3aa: CASSLLGTGGYNEQFF
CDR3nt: TGTGCCAGCAGCCTACTAGGGACAGGGGGCTACAATGAGCAGTTCTTC

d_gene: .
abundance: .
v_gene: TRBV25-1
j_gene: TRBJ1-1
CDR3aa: CASSEPGYEAFF
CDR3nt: TGTGCCAGCAGTGAGCCGGGGTATGAAGCTTTCTTT

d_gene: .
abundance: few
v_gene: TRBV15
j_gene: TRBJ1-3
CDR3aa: CATSRGIYSGNTIYF
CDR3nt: TGTGCCACCAGCAGAGGGATTTACTCTGGAAACACCATATATTTT

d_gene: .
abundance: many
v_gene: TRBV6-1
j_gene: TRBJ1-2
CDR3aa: CASSAEDIYGYTF
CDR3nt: TGTGCCAGCAGTGCCGAAGACATCTATGGCTACACCTTC

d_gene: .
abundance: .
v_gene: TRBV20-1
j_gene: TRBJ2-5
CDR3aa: CSATAGYYQETQYF
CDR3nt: TGCAGTGCTACTGCCGGCTACTACCAAGAGACCCAGTACTTC

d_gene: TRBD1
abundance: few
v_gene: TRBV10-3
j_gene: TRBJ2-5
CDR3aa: CAISRDRGLETQYF
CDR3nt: TGTGCCATCAGCCGGGACAGGGGGCTGGAGACCCAGTACTTC

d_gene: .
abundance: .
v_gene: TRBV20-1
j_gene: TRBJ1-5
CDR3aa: CSAREARANQPQHF
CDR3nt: TGCAGTGCTAGAGAAGCCAGGGCAAATCAGCCCCAGCATTTT

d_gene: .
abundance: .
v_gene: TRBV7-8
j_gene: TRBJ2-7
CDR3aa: CASSPNSGFSYEQYF
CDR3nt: TGTGCCAGCAGCCCGAACTCAGGCTTCTCCTACGAGCAGTACTTC

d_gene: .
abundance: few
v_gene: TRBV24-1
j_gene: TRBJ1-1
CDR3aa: CATSDGGTEAFF
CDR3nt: TGTGCCACCAGTGATGGGGGCACTGAAGCTTTCTTT

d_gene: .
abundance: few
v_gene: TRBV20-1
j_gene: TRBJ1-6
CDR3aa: CSARSPLGVGPNSPLHF
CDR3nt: TGCAGTGCTAGATCTCCCCTCGGGGTGGGGCCCAATTCACCCCTCCACTTT

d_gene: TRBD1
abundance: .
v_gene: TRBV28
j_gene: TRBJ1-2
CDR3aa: CASSFRDSSGYTF
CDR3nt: TGTGCCAGCAGTTTTCGGGACAGCTCTGGCTACACCTTC

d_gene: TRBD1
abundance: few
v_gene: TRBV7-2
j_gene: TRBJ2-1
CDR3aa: CASSLATGGVEQFF
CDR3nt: TGTGCCAGCAGCTTAGCAACAGGGGGCGTTGAGCAGTTCTTC

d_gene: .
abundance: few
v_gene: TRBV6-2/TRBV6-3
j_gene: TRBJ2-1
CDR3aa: CASSPDGSSYNEQFF
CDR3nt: TGTGCCAGCAGTCCGGACGGGAGCTCCTACAATGAGCAGTTCTTC